This T cell receptor (beta chain) was sequenced for a study of blood T cell repertoires in COVID-19 (dated by TCRdb to about 2020). The study in broad terms: Samples covering the acute and convalescent phases of COVID-19 were provided by collaborators in the United States, Italy and Spain. Deeply sampled blood TCRbeta repertoires from subjects exposed to, actively infected with, or recovered from COVID-19 were included in the dataset. Samples were obtained from the ongoing ImmuneRACE study (first 160 participants) and from about 1,300 subjects provided by 6 global collaborators. Where HLA class I and class II types were available, the types were taken from metadata supplied by the sample provider, not from assay-based typing. A de-identified subject ID, COVID-19 status, age in years and sex were almost always included in the sample metadata. The material from the prospective study consisted of cDNA or gDNA derived from T cells, B-cell-depleted T cells, or PBMCs. The repertoires were made available in a free public database intended to serve as a resource for research on the immune response to SARS-CoV-2.

Whole blood was collected in K2EDTA tubes by collaborating institutions according to the institutions' own protocols. For TCRbeta analysis, collaborator samples were shipped as frozen whole blood, as isolated PBMCs, or as DNA extracted from either sample type. This clone occurred once. No cognate antigen has been identified for it. Nothing much larger sits one base from this clone, and base qualities are not available. The study at large found these results: Clinical and demographic metadata were provided uncurated, with the amount varying by source and participant.

TCRbeta CDR3 regions were amplified from genomic DNA by means of the immunoSEQ Assay, a bias-controlled multiplex PCR. In the paper's pipeline: The number of nucleated cells in each sample was estimated from the amplification of reference gene primers within the assay. To quantify the absolute abundance of each unique TCRbeta CDR3 rearrangement, sequence reads were collapsed and filtered. For each sample, productive Simpson clonality was calculated by taking the square root of Simpson's diversity index across productive rearrangements. What TCRdb holds here is the immuneACCESS table cut down to in-frame rearrangements. Part of the clones is not present; checked against another copy, under half of the missing clones reflect an unresolved V gene, and the others are unexplained. V and J calls and clone size are as listed in that table; D and trimming were resolved from the DNA. The sample yields under 250,000 clones; just under 85% were counted once. The ten biggest clones cover 7.5% to 10% of the sample.

Trimming costs V 7 bases and J 9 bases, and their ends lie 22 bases apart. Reading the germline V gene (reference sequence) gives CDR1 LGHDT and CDR2 YNNKEL. The CDR3 spans 14 residues, from the cysteine through the phenylalanine. CDR3 DNA only is kept here, 42 bases in frame from base 1. This clonotype originated in a man aged 80 or over with acute or convalescent COVID-19. Sequencing was carried out using peripheral blood. The rearrangement combines TRBV3-1 (or the pseudogene TRBV3-2) with TRBJ2-7; TRBD1 is possibly the D segment (6 matching bases). The nucleotide sequence reads as follows: TGTGCCAGCAAGGGGGACGGACTCTCCAGCGGGCAGTACTTC. It translates as CASKGDGLSSGQYF.